The 3 T cell receptor beta chains below all came from one sample that was sequenced in a study of control samples from healthy donors and cancer patients (dated by TCRdb to between 2020 and 2021). Receptors were amplified or captured by the immunoSEQ multiplex PCR assay. In TCRdb, the immuneACCESS table is reduced to in-frame sequences with V and J assigned. These tables do not hold every clone; where another copy was compared, an unresolved V gene accounts for under half, and the others remain unexplained. This sample holds around 130,000 clones; around 87% were observed only once. The ten biggest clones cover 12% of the sample. The material sequenced was blood. These receptor sequences come from a man between 25 and 39 years old in good health.

Worth noting for this clone: The same CDR3 also results from other DNA sequences found in this sample. The chain couples TRBV6-2 or TRBV6-3 to TRBJ2-6; TRBD1 matches at 10 bases. V gave up 0 bases and J gave up 0 bases; unmatched junction bases: 5. Per the germline V gene, CDR1 is MNHEY and CDR2 is SVGEGT. The CDR3 loop spans 19 amino acids. CDR3 in amino acids: CASSYSSGTGDSGANVLTF. The CDR3 bases are TGTGCCAGCAGTTACTCCTCCGGGACAGGGGACTCTGGGGCCAACGTCCTGACTTTC.

The rearrangement uses TRBV5-6 and TRBJ2-1; a possible D gene is TRBD2 (5 bases). In germline, CDR1 is SGHDT, CDR2 YYEEEE. CDR3 length equals 11 residues. The V end was cut by 6 bases, the J end by 13 bases, with 14 bases between. CDR3 residues: CASTSGVGQFF. In DNA form, the CDR3 reads TGTGCCAGCACCTCCGGGGTTGGACAGTTCTTC.

V and J are TRBV30 and TRBJ1-3; D is unclear. Per germline, CDR1 GTSNPN and CDR2 SVGIG (reference sequence). This CDR3 is 13 amino acids long. V was trimmed by 3 bases and J by 5 bases, leaving 11 bases between them. CDR3 region: CAWREYGRNTIYF. The CDR3 nucleotides are TGTGCCTGGAGGGAGTACGGTCGAAACACCATATATTTT.